Given below is one TCR beta chain in context. The protocol was immunoSEQ multiplex PCR, while the TCRdb copy is restricted to in-frame clones and leaves out a portion. The data show some 660,000 clones, with about 80% seen just once and around 1.7% held by the top ten. A split of CD4+ cells into CD45RA+ naive and CD45RA-negative memory subsets was performed. The data were obtained in a study of shared clonotypes between healthy human individuals. This CDR3 region has 14 residues. Trimming shortened V by 1 base and J by 2 bases, and 9 bases separated the two germline ends. The germline V gene encodes CDR1 GTSNPN and CDR2 SVGIG (reference sequence).

This TCR was sampled from a young woman in good health. The sample taken for sequencing was memory CD4+ T cells sorted from blood. The subset was: CD45RA-negative fraction. The J gene is TRBJ1-3, the V gene TRBV30; no clear D. The CDR3 reads CAWSGAGTGNTIYF. The CDR3 DNA sequence: TGTGCCTGGAGTGGAGCAGGCACTGGAAACACCATATATTTT.